This T cell receptor beta chain was profiled in a study of blood T cell repertoires in COVID-19. Study-level background: Both acute and convalescent COVID-19 samples were obtained from the United States, Italy and Spain.

Enrolled through a virtual design, the participants were between roughly 18 and 100 years of age and came from some 25 US areas. Cohorts were based on clinical histories the participants reported. Assay used: immunoSEQ multiplex PCR; TCRdb lists only in-frame clones, some missing. The repertoire holds fewer than 200,000 clones, with around four fifths as singletons. The trim removed 5 bases at V and 11 bases at J, leaving 5 bases unmatched. The CDR3 length is 12 residues. The germline CDR1 and CDR2 sequences are MNHEY and SMNVEV (reference sequence). Material for sequencing was PBMCs or T cells enriched from blood (not recorded which). The chain carries TRBV27 and TRBJ1-5, with 8 bases that match TRBD1. The TCR comes from a woman aged 45-65 years who had recovered from COVID-19. CDR3 in DNA: TGTGCCAGCAGTACAGGGGGATTGACCCAGCATTTT. As protein: CASSTGGLTQHF.